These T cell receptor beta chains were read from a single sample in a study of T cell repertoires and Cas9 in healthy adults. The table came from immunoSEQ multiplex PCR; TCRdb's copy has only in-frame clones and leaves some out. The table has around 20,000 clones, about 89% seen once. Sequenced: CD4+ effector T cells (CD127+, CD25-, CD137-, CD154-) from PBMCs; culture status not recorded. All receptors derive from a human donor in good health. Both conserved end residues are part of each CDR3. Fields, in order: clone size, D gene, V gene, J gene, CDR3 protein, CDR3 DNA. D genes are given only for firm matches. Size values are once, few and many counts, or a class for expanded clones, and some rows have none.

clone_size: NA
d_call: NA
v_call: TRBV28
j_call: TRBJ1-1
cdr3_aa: CASIFKGRFLNTEAFF
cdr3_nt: TGTGCCAGCATCTTCAAGGGTCGTTTCCTGAACACTGAAGCTTTCTTT

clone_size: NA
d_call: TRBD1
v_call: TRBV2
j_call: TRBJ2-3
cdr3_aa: CASSEGWGQGLSDTQYF
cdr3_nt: TGTGCCAGCAGTGAAGGGTGGGGACAGGGCTTATCAGATACGCAGTATTTT

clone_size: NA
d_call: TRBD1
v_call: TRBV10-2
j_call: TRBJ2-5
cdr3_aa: CASNHPGQQETQYF
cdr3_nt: TGCGCCAGCAACCATCCGGGACAGCAAGAGACCCAGTACTTC

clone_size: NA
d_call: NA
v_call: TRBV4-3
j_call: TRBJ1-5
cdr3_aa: CASSQDPGQDQPQHF
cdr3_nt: TGCGCCAGCAGCCAAGATCCAGGGCAAGATCAGCCCCAGCATTTT

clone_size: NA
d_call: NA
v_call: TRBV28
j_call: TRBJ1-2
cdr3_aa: CASSPLRQSFNYGYTF
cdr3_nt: TGTGCCAGCAGTCCTTTACGACAGAGCTTTAACTATGGCTACACCTTC

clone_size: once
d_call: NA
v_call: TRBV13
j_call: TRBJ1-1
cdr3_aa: CASTPRGTKNTEAFF
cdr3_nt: TGTGCCAGCACCCCCAGGGGCACCAAGAACACTGAAGCTTTCTTT

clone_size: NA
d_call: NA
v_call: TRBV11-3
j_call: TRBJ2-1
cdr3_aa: CASSPSQGSAYNEQFF
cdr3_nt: TGTGCCAGCAGCCCATCCCAGGGGAGCGCTTACAATGAGCAGTTCTTC

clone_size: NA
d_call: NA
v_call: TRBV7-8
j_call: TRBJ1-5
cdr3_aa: CASSLDRRYQPQHF
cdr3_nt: TGTGCCAGCAGCTTAGACAGGAGATATCAGCCCCAGCATTTT

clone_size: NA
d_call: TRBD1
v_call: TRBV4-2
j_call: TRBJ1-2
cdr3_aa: CASSQRAGGGNGYTF
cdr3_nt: TGTGCCAGCAGCCAAAGAGCAGGGGGAGGAAATGGCTACACCTTC

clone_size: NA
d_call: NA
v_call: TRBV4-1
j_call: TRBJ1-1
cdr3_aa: CASSQPGQRTEAFF
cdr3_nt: TGCGCCAGCAGCCAACCGGGACAACGGACTGAAGCTTTCTTT

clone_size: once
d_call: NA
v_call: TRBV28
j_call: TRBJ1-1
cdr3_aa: CASRLETVTEAFF
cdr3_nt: TGTGCCAGCAGATTAGAGACCGTCACTGAAGCCTTCTTT

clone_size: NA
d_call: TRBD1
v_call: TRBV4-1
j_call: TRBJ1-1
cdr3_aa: CASSRQGETLNTEAFF
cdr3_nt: TGCGCCAGCAGCCGGCAGGGGGAGACTCTGAACACTGAAGCTTTCTTT

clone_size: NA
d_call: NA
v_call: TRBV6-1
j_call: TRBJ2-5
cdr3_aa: CASSELRGEKETQYF
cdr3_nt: TGTGCCAGCAGTGAACTGCGGGGAGAGAAAGAGACCCAGTACTTC

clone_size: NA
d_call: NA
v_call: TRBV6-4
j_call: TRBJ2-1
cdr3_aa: CASSKGGEDYNEQFF
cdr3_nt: TGTGCCAGCAGCAAGGGGGGGGAAGACTACAATGAGCAGTTCTTC

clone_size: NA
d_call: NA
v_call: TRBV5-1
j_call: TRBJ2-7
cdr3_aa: CASSLRTTPYEQYF
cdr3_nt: TGCGCCAGCAGCTTGCGGACTACTCCCTACGAGCAGTACTTC

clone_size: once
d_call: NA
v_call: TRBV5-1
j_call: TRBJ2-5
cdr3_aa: CASSLEGEETQYF
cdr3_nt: TGCGCCAGCAGCTTGGAAGGGGAAGAGACCCAGTACTTC

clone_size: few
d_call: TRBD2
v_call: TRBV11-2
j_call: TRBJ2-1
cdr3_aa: CASSTLASGDNEQFF
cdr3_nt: TGTGCCAGCAGCACCTTGGCTAGCGGGGACAATGAGCAGTTCTTC

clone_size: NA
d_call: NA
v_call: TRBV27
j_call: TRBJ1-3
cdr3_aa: CASGPLGRGNTIYF
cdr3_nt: TGTGCCAGCGGCCCCCTGGGGCGGGGAAACACCATATATTTT

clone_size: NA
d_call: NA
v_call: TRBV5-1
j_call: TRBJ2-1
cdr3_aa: CASSLRTGEDEQFF
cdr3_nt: TGCGCCAGCAGCTTGAGGACTGGGGAAGATGAGCAGTTCTTC

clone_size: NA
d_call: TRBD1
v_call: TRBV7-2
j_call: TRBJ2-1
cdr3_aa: CASSLTGTVNEQFF
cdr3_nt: TGTGCCAGCAGCCTGACAGGGACCGTCAATGAGCAGTTCTTC

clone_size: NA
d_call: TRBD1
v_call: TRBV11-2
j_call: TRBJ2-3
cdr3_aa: CASSPTRTGTTDTQYF
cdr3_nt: TGTGCCAGCAGTCCAACCAGGACAGGCACCACAGATACGCAGTATTTT

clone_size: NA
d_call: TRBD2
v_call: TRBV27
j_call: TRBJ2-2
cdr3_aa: CASSPGTSGNTGELFF
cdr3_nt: TGTGCCAGCAGTCCTGGGACTAGCGGAAACACCGGGGAGCTGTTTTTT

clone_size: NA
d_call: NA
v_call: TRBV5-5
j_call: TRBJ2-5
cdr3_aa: CASSLEVLGPGPQETQYF
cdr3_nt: TGTGCCAGCAGCTTGGAGGTCTTGGGGCCAGGGCCCCAAGAGACCCAGTACTTC

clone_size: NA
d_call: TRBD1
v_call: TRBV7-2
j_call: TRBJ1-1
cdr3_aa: CASSLGSLGGEAFF
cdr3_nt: TGTGCCAGCAGCTTAGGGTCGCTAGGGGGCGAGGCTTTCTTT

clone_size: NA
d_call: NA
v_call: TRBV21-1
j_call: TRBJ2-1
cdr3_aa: CASSKPIPVGGKNEQFF
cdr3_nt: TGTGCCAGCAGCAAACCAATCCCGGTAGGGGGTAAAAATGAGCAGTTCTTC

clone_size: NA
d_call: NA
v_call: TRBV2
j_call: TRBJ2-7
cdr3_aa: CASRGHRSYEQYF
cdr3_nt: TGTGCCAGCAGAGGACATAGATCCTACGAGCAGTACTTC

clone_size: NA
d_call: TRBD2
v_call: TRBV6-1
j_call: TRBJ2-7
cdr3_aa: CASSEALQLALSYEQYF
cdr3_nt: TGTGCCAGCAGTGAAGCGCTTCAACTAGCGCTATCCTACGAGCAGTACTTC

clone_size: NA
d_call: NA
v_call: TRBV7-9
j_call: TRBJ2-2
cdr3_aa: CASSLEAPGHGELFF
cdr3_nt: TGTGCCAGCAGCTTAGAAGCCCCAGGGCACGGGGAGCTGTTTTTT

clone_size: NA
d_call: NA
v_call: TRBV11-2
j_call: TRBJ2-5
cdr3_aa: CASSLEGWGTQYF
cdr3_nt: TGTGCCAGCAGCTTAGAAGGTTGGGGGACCCAGTACTTC

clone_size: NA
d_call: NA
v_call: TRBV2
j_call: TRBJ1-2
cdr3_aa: CASTRVDYGYTF
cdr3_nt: TGTGCCAGCACCCGGGTTGACTATGGCTACACCTTC

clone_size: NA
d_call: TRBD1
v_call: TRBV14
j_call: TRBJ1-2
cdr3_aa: CASSEGTGGGYGYTF
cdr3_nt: TGTGCCAGCAGCGAAGGGACAGGGGGAGGCTATGGCTACACCTTC

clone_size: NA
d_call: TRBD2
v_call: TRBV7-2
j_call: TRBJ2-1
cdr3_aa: CASSLVTSDRNEQFF
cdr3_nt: TGTGCCAGCAGCTTAGTGACTAGCGACAGAAATGAGCAGTTCTTC

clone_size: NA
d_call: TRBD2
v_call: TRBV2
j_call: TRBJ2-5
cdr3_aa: CASSGAGGRVETQYF
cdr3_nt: TGTGCCAGCAGTGGGGCGGGGGGTCGTGTCGAGACCCAGTACTTC

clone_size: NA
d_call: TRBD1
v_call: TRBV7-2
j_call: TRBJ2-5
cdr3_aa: CASSLFGQGSPSQETQYF
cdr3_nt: TGTGCCAGCAGCCTATTTGGACAGGGCTCCCCATCCCAAGAGACCCAGTACTTC

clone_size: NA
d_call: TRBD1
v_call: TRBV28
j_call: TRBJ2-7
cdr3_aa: CASSWTGGDEQYF
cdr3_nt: TGTGCCAGCAGTTGGACAGGGGGCGACGAGCAGTACTTC

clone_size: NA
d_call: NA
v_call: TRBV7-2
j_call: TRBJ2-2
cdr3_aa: CASRYPDRNTGELFF
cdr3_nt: TGTGCCAGCAGATACCCGGACAGAAACACCGGGGAGCTGTTTTTT

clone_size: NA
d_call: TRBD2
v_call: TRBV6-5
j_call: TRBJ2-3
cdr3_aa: CASKAGDGTDTQYF
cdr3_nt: TGTGCCAGCAAGGCGGGAGATGGCACAGATACGCAGTATTTT

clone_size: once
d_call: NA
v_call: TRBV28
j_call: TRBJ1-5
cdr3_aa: CANQGQFNQPQHF
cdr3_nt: TGTGCCAACCAAGGACAGTTCAATCAGCCCCAGCATTTT

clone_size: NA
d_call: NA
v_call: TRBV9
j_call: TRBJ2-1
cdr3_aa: CASSKRGLDEQFF
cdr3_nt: TGTGCCAGCAGCAAAAGGGGCCTCGATGAGCAGTTCTTC

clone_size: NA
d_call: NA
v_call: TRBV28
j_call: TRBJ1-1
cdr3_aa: CASVRFQAEAFF
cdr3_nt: TGTGCCAGCGTCCGATTTCAGGCTGAAGCTTTCTTT

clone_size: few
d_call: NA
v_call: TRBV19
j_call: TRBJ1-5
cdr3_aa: CASTTTWGGTSNQPQHF
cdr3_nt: TGTGCCAGTACCACTACCTGGGGGGGAACAAGCAATCAGCCCCAGCATTTT

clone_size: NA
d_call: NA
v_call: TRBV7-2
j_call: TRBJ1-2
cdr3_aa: CASSLDKRVGYTF
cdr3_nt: TGTGCCAGCAGCTTGGACAAGAGAGTTGGCTACACCTTC

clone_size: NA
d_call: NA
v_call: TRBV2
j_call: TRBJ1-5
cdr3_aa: CASSNDNQPQHF
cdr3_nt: TGTGCCAGCAGCAACGACAATCAGCCCCAGCATTTT

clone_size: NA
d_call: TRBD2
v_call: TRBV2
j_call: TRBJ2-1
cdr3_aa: CASSEDGGRLYNEQFF
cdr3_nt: TGTGCCAGCAGTGAAGATGGCGGGAGGCTCTACAATGAGCAGTTCTTC

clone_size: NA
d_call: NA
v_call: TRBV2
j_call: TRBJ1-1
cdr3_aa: CASSAGAAFF
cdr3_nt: TGTGCCAGCAGTGCAGGGGCAGCTTTCTTT

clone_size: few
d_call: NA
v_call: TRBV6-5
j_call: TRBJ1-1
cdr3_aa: CASSYGGVLNTEAFF
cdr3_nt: TGTGCCAGCAGTTACGGTGGGGTCTTGAACACTGAAGCTTTCTTT

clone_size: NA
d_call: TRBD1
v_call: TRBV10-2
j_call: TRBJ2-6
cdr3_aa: CASPWTGLLSGANVLTF
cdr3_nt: TGCGCCAGCCCCTGGACAGGGCTTCTCTCTGGGGCCAACGTCCTGACTTTC

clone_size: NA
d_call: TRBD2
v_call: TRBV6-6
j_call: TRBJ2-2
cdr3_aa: CASSTSGSGTGELFF
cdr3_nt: TGTGCCAGCAGCACAAGCGGGAGCGGGACCGGGGAGCTGTTTTTT

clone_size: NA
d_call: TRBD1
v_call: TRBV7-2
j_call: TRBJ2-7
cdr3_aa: CASSLGGQGYLSSYEQYF
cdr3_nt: TGTGCCAGCAGCTTAGGCGGACAGGGTTACCTCTCGTCCTACGAGCAGTACTTC

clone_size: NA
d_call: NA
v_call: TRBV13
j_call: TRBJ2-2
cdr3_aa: CASSLAGTYTGELFF
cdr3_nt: TGTGCCAGCAGCTTAGCAGGGACGTATACCGGGGAGCTGTTTTTT

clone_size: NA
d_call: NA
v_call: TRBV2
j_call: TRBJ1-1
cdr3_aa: CASRGQPNTEAFF
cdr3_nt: TGTGCCAGCAGGGGCCAGCCGAACACTGAAGCTTTCTTT

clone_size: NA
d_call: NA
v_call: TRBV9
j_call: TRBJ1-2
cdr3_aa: CASSEEIGWANYGYTF
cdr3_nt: TGTGCCAGCAGCGAGGAGATAGGATGGGCTAACTATGGCTACACCTTC

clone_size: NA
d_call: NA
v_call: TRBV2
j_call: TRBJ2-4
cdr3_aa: CASSRSVLAKNIQYF
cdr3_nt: TGTGCCAGCAGTCGTAGCGTCCTAGCCAAAAACATTCAGTACTTC

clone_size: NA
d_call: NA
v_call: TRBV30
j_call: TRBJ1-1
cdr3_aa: CAWAGRVAFF
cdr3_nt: TGTGCCTGGGCCGGGAGGGTAGCTTTCTTT

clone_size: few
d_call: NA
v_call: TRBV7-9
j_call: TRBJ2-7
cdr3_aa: CASSLEQGWQYF
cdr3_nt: TGTGCCAGCAGCTTAGAGCAGGGTTGGCAGTACTTC

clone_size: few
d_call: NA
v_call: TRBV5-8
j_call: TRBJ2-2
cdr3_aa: CASSRRVAGELFF
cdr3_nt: TGTGCCAGCAGTCGCAGGGTGGCCGGGGAGCTGTTTTTT

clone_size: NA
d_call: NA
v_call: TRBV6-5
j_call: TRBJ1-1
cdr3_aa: CASTPWGGQVTEAFF
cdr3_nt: TGTGCCAGCACCCCCTGGGGGGGCCAGGTCACTGAAGCTTTCTTT

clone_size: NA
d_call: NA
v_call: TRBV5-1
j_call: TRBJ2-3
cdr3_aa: CASSLAPGAADTQYF
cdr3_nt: TGCGCCAGCAGCTTGGCCCCGGGGGCCGCAGATACGCAGTATTTT